The subject of this entry is one T cell receptor (beta chain). Its antigen remains unknown. One junction end does not reproduce the germline sequence, and a read error may be involved. This entry belongs to a study of cytomegalovirus exposure and HLA in healthy donors. The primer mix had 60 Vbeta and 13 Jbeta primers. As handled by the study authors: Among the unique TCR beta chains that a later analysis counted, 75 million to 85 million in all, roughly 9.9 million were shared. TCRdb's table, derived via immunoSEQ multiplex PCR, lists solely in-frame clones and lacks some. V, J and clone size reflect that table, while D and trimming were determined from the DNA. Of 150,000 to 200,000 clones in the sample, roughly 80% are singletons; the top ten hold roughly 1.5%. Study-level points and caveats: Researchers left out some V segments, among them TRBV6-2 and TRBV6-3, as indistinguishable. Productive rates of about 87% or about 30% were seen for most TCR beta V segments in an earlier analysis. In vitro work confirmed that a few CMV-associated chains recognize CMV antigens.

This CDR3 is 15 amino acids long. Germline values: CDR1 SEHNR, CDR2 FQNEAQ (reference sequence). The TCR sequence derives from a woman in her forties or fifties in good health and CMV-seronegative. The chain employs TRBV7-9 and TRBJ1-6, with D perhaps matching TRBD1 (6 bases). Sequencing input: PBMCs. The CDR3 DNA is TGTTCCAGCAGCTTTCATACAGAAGGGGGTTCACCCCTCCACTTT. Amino acid sequence: CSSSFHTEGGSPLHF.